Included here is one T cell receptor beta chain sequence, with context. The antigen is unknown. The CDR3 is made up of 14 amino acids. The V segment lost 5 bases and the J segment 0 bases; nucleotides outside the gene matches: 4. The germline gives CDR1 SGHVS, CDR2 FQNEAQ. These data belong to a study of cytomegalovirus exposure and HLA in healthy donors. Study-wide results and limits: Roughly uniform sequencing depth across donors was assumed, possibly incorrectly. A later analysis, which compared TCR beta chains of equal frequency, found the HLA-associated ones more clonally expanded. Despite most TCR sequences being rare, some public TCRs occurred in many donors.

Primers for the PCR totalled 60 Vbeta and 13 Jbeta. TCRdb keeps only in-frame clones here, not all; method: immunoSEQ multiplex PCR. In all, the sample yields roughly 33,000 clones. Sequenced material: PBMCs. The sequence was collected from a woman in her thirties or forties in good health and CMV-seropositive. The V gene is TRBV7-8, the J gene TRBJ2-7, with TRBD1 matching over 7 bases. In DNA, the CDR3 is TGTGCCAGCAGCATGACAGGGTTCTCCTACGAGCAGTACTTC. As protein: CASSMTGFSYEQYF.